This T cell receptor beta chain was retrieved from a study of brain T cells in children with intractable seizures. Overall study findings and caveats: Pre- and post-surgery blood differed in depth, so pre-surgery absences may be undersampling. Patients' HCMV serostatus was unknown; virus specificity rests on CDR3 similarity alone.

Surgery cases with the highest brain T cell transcript signatures were chosen for sequencing. Pre-surgery treatment included at least one anti-epileptic drug. With V trimmed by 4 bases and J by 1 base, 4 bases remained unmatched. Germline lookup yields CDR1 LNHDA and CDR2 SQIVND (reference sequence). CDR3 size: 15 residues. This clone occurred once. Its antigen is not identified. Produced via immunoSEQ multiplex PCR; TCRdb's table is partial and in-frame only. The sample shows 70,000 to 85,000 clones, about 90% of them seen only once. The chain has TRBV19 and TRBJ2-5; 9 bases are shared with TRBD2. The receptor was derived from a girl aged 2-15 years with Rasmussen encephalitis and intractable seizures. The source was peripheral blood, collected at surgery. The CDR3 region has the DNA TGTGCCAGTAGTACGCTGACTAGCGGCCAAGAGACCCAGTACTTC. Translated, it gives CASSTLTSGQETQYF.